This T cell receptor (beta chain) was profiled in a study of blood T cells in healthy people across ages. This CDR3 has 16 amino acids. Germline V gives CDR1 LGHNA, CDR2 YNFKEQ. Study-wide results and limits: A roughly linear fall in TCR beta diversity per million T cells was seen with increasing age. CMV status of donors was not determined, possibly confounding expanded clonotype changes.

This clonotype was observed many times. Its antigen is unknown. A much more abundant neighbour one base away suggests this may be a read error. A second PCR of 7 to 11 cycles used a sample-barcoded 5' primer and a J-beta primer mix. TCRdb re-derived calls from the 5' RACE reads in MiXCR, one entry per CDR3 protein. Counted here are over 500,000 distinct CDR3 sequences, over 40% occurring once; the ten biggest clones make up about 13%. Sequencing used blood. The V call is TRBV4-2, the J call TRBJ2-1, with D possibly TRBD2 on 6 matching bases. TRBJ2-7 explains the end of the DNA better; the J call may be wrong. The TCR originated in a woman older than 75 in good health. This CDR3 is CASSQEDGGAYNEQYF. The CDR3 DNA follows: TGTGCCAGCAGCCAAGAGGACGGAGGGGCTTACAATGAGCAGTACTTC.